The T cell receptor (beta chain) under discussion was sequenced for a study of blood T cell repertoires in COVID-19. Study-wide background: Sites in the United States, Italy and Spain provided acute and convalescent COVID-19 samples. In each case, the material was cDNA or gDNA derived from T cells, B-cell-depleted T cells, or PBMCs.

Original processing methods: Amplification of reference gene primers was used by the study to estimate nucleated cell counts. Profiled with immunoSEQ multiplex PCR; TCRdb holds only in-frame clones, not every one. That table supplies the V and J calls and clone size; D and trimming were determined from the DNA. Among 200,000 to 300,000 clones, about nine tenths were seen once, and the ten largest hold roughly 7.8%. This clone was seen only once. CDR3 size: 14 residues. Germline loops: CDR1 SGDLS, CDR2 YYNGEE. V was cut by 0 bases and J by 3 bases, with 7 bases left in between. The sample was peripheral blood. J is TRBJ1-5 and V is TRBV9; D unresolved. The TCR originated in a man aged 55 to 70 who had recovered from COVID-19. CDR3: CASSVESVNQPQHF. The CDR3 bases are TGTGCCAGCAGCGTAGAGAGCGTCAATCAGCCCCAGCATTTT.